A single sample is the source of the 2 T cell receptor beta chains below, sequenced in a study of shared clonotypes between healthy human individuals. Measured with immunoSEQ multiplex PCR; TCRdb has only the in-frame clones, and not every one. The profile shows 2.5 million or so clones, 90% to 95% of them singletons. Sequences were obtained from naive CD4+ T cells sorted from blood. Sample subset: CD45RA+ positively selected. These receptors came from a man between 18 and 35 years old in good health.

This clone was detected ten times or more. The chain combines TRBV30 with TRBJ1-1, with TRBD1 matching over 7 bases. The CDR3 length is 13 residues. Germline loops: CDR1 GTSNPN, CDR2 SVGIG (reference sequence). The V gene end was trimmed by 5 bases and the J gene end by 4 bases; junction bases not matched to a gene: 7. CDR3 in DNA: TGTGCCTGGGATACCGCAGGGGGCACTGAAGCTTTCTTT. Translated, it gives CAWDTAGGTEAFF. Supplemented by reference TRBV30 and TRBJ1-1, the full variable domain reads SQTIHQWPATLVQPVGSPLSLECTVEGTSNPNLYWYRQAAGRGLQLLFYSVGIGQISSEVPQNLSASRPQDRQFILSSKKLLLSDSGFYLCAWDTAGGTEAFFGQGTRLTVV.

This chain links TRBV10-2 with TRBJ2-5, with D possibly matching TRBD2 (5 bases). V lost 3 bases and J lost 1, with 15 bases in between. This CDR3 region has 16 residues. Per germline, CDR1 WSHSY and CDR2 SAAADI. CDR3 sequence reads: CASSDQTSGVQETQYF. The CDR3 nucleotides read TGCGCCAGCAGTGACCAAACCTCCGGGGTCCAAGAGACCCAGTACTTC.